This entry describes one TCR beta chain. This sample is part of a study of glioma-infiltrating T cells after dendritic cell vaccination. Sequencing used immunoSEQ multiplex PCR; TCRdb keeps in-frame clones, though not all of them. This table holds more than 85,000 clones, approximately 81% found once. Sequenced material: blood, taken before dendritic cell vaccination. The sequence derives from a human donor with glioblastoma.

This CDR3 is CASSPTQRTSTYNEQFF. The CDR3 DNA sequence: TGTGCCAGCTCCCCCACCCAAAGGACTAGCACCTACAATGAGCAGTTCTTC. The rearrangement uses TRBV18 and TRBJ2-1; 8 bases align to TRBD2. Germline assignment: CDR1 KGHSH and CDR2 LQKENI. J lost 2 bases, V lost 6 bases, and 12 bases had no gene match. The CDR3 covers 17 residues.